The T cell receptor (beta chain) under discussion was sequenced for a study of blood T cell repertoires in COVID-19. In the study overall: Samples came from the United States, Italy and Spain, spanning acute and convalescent COVID-19. T cells, B-cell-depleted T cells, or PBMCs supplied cDNA or gDNA.

Patients of the Seattle cohort, enrolled during active infection, were followed longitudinally. Original data processing: Amplification with reference gene primers provided the estimates of nucleated cell counts. Only in-frame clones appear in the TCRdb table, and some are missing; sequencing was by immunoSEQ multiplex PCR. V, J and clone size derive from that table, while D and trimming were established from the DNA sequence. The sample lists about 130,000 clones, approximately 86% occurring once. V was clipped by 6 bases and J by 3 bases, with 11 bases between them. The CDR3 is 13 amino acids. This clonotype originated in a woman aged 65 to 85 with COVID-19, enrolled during active disease. Sequenced input: peripheral blood. The rearrangement links TRBV12-3 or TRBV12-4 to TRBJ1-1; D ambiguous. The CDR3: CASSLGPDTEAFF. DNA for the CDR3: TGTGCCAGCAGCCTGGGCCCTGACACTGAAGCTTTCTTT.